This T cell receptor (beta chain) was observed in a study of control samples from healthy donors and cancer patients. The germline V and J ends were trimmed by 11 bases and 0 bases, with 11 bases remaining between them. Germline-derived CDR1 and CDR2 are MNHEY and SVGAGI. This CDR3 is 14 amino acids long. TCRdb keeps only in-frame clones here, not all; method: immunoSEQ multiplex PCR. Of approximately 230,000 clones listed, approximately 80% are singletons. The sequenced sample was PBMCs. This sequence was found in a woman in her fifties or sixties with lung cancer. The chain uses TRBV6-5 and TRBJ2-6; D gene uncertain. CDR3 loop: CASQRSSGANVLTF. The CDR3 DNA is TGTGCCTCTCAACGGAGCTCTGGGGCCAACGTCCTGACTTTC.